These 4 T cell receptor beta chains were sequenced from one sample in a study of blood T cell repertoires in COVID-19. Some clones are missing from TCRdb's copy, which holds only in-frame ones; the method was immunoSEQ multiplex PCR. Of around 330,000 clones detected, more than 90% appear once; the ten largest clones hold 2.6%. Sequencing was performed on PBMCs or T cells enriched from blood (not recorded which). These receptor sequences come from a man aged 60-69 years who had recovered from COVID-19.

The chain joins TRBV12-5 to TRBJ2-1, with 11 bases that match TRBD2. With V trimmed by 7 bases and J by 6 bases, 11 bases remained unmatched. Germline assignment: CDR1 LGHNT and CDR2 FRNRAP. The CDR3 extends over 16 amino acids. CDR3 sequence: CASALAGGDDLNEQFF. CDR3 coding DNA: TGTGCTAGTGCGCTAGCGGGAGGAGATGATCTCAATGAGCAGTTCTTC.

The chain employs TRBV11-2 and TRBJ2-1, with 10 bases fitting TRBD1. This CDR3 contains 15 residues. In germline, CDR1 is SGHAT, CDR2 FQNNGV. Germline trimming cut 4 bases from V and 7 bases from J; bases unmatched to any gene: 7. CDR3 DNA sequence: TGTGCCAGCAGCTCGGCCCGGGACAGGGGAAATGAGCAGTTCTTC. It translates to CASSSARDRGNEQFF.

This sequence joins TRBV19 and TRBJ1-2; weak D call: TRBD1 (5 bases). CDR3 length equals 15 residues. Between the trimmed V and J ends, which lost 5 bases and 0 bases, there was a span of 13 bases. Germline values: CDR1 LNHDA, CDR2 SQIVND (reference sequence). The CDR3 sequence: CASSVSGQANYGYTF. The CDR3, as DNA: TGTGCCAGTAGTGTTTCAGGGCAAGCTAACTATGGCTACACCTTC.

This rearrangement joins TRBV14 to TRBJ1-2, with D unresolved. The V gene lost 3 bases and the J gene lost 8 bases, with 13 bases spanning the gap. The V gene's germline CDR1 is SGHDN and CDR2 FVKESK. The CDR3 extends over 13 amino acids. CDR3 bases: TGTGCCAGCAGCCATCATGCATTCGGGGGCTACACCTTC. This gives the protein CASSHHAFGGYTF.